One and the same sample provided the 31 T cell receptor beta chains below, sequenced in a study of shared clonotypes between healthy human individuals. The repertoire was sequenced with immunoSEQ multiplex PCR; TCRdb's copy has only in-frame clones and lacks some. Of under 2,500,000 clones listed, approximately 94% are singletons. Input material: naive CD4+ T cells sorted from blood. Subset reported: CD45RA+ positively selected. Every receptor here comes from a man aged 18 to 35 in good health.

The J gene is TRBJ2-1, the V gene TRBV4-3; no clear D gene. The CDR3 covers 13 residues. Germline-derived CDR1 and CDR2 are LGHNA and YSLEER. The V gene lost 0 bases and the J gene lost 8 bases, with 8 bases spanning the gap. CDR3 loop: CASSQEVNHEQFF. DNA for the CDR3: TGCGCCAGCAGCCAAGAGGTTAATCATGAGCAGTTCTTC.

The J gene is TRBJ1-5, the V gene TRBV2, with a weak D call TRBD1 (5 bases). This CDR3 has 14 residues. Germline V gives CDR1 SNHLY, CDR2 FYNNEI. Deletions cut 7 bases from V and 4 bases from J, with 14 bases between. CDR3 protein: CASKYTGGNQPQHF. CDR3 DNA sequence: TGTGCCAGCAAGTATACGGGGGGGAATCAGCCCCAGCATTTT. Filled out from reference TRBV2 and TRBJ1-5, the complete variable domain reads EPEVTQTPSHQVTQMGQEVILRCVPISNHLYFYWYRQILGQKVEFLVSFYNNEISEKSEIFDDQFSVERPDGSNFTLKIRSTKLEDSAMYFCASKYTGGNQPQHFGDGTRLSIL.

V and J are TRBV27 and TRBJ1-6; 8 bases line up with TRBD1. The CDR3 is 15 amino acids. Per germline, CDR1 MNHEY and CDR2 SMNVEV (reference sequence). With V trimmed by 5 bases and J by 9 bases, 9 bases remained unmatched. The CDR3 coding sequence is TGTGCCAGCAGTCCCCGGCGACAGGGGTTTTCACCCCTCCACTTT. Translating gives CASSPRRQGFSPLHF.

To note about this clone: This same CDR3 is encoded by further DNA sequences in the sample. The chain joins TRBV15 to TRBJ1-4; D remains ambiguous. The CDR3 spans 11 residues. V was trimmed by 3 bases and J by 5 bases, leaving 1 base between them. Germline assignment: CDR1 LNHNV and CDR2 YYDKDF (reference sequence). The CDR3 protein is CATSRNEKLFF. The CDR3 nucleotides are TGTGCCACCAGCAGGAATGAAAAACTGTTTTTT.

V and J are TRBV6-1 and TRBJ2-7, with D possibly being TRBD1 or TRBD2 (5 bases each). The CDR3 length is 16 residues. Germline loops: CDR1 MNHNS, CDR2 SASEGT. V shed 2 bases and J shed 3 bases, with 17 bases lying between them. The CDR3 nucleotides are TGTGCCAGCAGTGAACCCTGGGTCCGGGGACGCTACGAGCAGTACTTC. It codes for CASSEPWVRGRYEQYF.

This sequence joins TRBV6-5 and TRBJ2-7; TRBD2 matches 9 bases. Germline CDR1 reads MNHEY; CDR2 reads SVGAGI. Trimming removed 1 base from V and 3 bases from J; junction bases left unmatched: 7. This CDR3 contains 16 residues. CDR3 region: CASSYFGLAGSYEQYF. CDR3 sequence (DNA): TGTGCCAGCAGTTACTTCGGGCTAGCGGGGAGCTACGAGCAGTACTTC.

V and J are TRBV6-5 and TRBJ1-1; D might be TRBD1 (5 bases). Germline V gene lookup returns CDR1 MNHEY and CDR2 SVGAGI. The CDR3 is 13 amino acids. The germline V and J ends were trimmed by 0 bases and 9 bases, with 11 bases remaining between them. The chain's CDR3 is CASSYSSGSKAFF. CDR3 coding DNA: TGTGCCAGCAGTTACTCCTCAGGGTCGAAAGCTTTCTTT.

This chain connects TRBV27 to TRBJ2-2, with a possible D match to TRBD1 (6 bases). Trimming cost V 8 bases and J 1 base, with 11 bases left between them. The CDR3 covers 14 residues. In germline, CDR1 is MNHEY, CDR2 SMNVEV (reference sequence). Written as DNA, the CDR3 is TGTGCCAGCCTCAGACAGGTGAACACCGGGGAGCTGTTTTTT. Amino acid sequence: CASLRQVNTGELFF.

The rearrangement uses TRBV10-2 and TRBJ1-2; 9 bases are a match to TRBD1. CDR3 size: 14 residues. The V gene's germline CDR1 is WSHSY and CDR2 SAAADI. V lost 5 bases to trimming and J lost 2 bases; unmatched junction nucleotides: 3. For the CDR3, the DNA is TGCGCCAGCAGTAGGACAGGGGTCAACTATGGCTACACCTTC. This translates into CASSRTGVNYGYTF.

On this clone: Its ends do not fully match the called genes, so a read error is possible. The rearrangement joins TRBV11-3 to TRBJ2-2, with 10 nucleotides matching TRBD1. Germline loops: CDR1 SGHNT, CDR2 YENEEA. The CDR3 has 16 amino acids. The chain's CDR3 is CASSLGGQGNPGELFF. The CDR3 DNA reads TGTGCCAGCAGCTTAGGGGGACAGGGGAACCCCGGGGAGCTGTTTTTT.

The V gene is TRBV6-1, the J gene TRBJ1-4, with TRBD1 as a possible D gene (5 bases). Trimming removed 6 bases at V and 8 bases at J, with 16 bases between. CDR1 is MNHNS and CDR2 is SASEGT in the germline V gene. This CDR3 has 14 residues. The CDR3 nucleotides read TGTGCCAGCAGGCCCAGGGCCTGGGGGGAAAAACTGTTTTTT. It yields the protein CASRPRAWGEKLFF.

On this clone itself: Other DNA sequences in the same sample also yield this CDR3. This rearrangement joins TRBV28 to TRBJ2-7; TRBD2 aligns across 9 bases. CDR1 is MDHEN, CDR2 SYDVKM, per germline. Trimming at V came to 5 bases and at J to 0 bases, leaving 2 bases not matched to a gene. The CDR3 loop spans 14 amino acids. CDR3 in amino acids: CASSLTSGSYEQYF. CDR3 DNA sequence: TGTGCCAGCAGTCTGACTAGCGGCTCCTACGAGCAGTACTTC.

CDR3 DNA: TGTGCCAGCAGCTTATGGGGTCGGAGCGAGCAGTACTTC. Protein sequence: CASSLWGRSEQYF. The J gene is TRBJ2-7, the V gene TRBV13; D is ambiguous. V was clipped by 2 bases and J by 6 bases, with 11 bases between them. Looked up from germline, CDR1 is PRHDT and CDR2 is FYEKMQ (reference sequence). The CDR3 extends over 13 amino acids. Full variable domain (rest looked up from reference TRBV13 and TRBJ2-7): AAGVIQSPRHLIKEKRETATLKCYPIPRHDTVYWYQQGPGQDPQFLISFYEKMQSDKGSIPDRFSAQQFSDYHSELNMSSLELGDSALYFCASSLWGRSEQYFGPGTRLTVT.

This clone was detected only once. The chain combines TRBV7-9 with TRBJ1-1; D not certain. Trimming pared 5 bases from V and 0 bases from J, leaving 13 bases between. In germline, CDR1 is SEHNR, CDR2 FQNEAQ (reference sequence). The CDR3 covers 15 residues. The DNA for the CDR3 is TGTGCCAGCAGCCGTTTTGATGAGGTGAACACTGAAGCTTTCTTT. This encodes CASSRFDEVNTEAFF.

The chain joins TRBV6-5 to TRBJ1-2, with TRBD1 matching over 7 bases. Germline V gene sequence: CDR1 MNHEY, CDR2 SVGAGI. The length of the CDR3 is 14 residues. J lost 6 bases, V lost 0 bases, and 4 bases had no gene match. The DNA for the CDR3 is TGTGCCAGCAGTTACTCGACAGGGAGAGATGGCTACACCTTC. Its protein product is CASSYSTGRDGYTF.

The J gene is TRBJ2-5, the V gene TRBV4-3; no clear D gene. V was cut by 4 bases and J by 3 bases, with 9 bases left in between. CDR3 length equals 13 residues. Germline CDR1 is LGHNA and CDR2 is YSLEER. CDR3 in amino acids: CASSRIVKETQYF. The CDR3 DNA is TGCGCCAGCAGCCGAATAGTTAAAGAGACCCAGTACTTC.

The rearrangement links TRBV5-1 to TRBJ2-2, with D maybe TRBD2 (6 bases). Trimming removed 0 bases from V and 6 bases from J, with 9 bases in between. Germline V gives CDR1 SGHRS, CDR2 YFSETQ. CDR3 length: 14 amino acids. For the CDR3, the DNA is TGCGCCAGCAGCTTGGTCGGGGGTTCCGGGGAGCTGTTTTTT. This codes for CASSLVGGSGELFF.

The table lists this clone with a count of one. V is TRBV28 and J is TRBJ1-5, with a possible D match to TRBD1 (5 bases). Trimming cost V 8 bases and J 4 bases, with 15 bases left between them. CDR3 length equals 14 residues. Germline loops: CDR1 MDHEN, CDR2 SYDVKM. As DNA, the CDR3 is TGTGCCAGCTCAAAGGGGCTAGGAAATCAGCCCCAGCATTTT. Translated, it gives CASSKGLGNQPQHF.

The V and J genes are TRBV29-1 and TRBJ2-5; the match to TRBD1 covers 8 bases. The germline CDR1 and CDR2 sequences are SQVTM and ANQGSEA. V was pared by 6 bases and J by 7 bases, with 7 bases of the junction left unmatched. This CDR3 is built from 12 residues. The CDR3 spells CSVEGQEGTQYF. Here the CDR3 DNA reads TGCAGCGTCGAGGGACAGGAAGGGACCCAGTACTTC.

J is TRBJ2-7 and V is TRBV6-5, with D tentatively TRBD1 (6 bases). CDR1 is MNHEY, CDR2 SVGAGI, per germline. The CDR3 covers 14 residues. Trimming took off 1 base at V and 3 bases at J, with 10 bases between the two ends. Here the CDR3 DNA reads TGTGCCAGCAGTTACTACAGGGTTGGCTACGAGCAGTACTTC. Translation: CASSYYRVGYEQYF.

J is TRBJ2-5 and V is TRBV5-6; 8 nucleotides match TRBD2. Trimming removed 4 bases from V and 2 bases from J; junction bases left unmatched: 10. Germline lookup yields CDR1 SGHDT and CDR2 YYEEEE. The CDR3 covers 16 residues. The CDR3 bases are TGTGCCAGCAGCCCCATCTGGCGGGGGGCTCAAGAGACCCAGTACTTC. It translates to CASSPIWRGAQETQYF.

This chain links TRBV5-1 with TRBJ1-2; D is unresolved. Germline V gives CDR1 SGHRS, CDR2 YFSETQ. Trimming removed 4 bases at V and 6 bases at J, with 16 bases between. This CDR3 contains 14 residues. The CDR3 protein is CASSAGADAHGYTF. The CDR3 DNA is TGCGCCAGCAGCGCGGGTGCCGACGCCCATGGCTACACCTTC.

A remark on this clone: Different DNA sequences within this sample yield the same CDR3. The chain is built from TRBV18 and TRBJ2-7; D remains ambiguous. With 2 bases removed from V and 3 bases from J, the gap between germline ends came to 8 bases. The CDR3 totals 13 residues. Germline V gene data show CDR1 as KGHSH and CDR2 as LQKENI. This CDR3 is CASSPGVNYEQYF. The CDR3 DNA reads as TGTGCCAGCTCACCAGGAGTAAACTACGAGCAGTACTTC.

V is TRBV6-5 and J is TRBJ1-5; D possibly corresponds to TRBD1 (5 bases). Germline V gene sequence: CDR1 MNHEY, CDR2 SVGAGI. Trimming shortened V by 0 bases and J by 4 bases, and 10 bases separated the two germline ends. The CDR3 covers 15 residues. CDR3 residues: CASSYSWDLNQPQHF. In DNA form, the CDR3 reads TGTGCCAGCAGTTACTCGTGGGACCTTAATCAGCCCCAGCATTTT.

CDR3 residues: CASSVAGSGLAGELFF. The DNA for the CDR3 is TGTGCCAGCAGCGTAGCAGGTTCAGGGCTTGCCGGGGAGCTGTTTTTT. V gene TRBV9 combines with J gene TRBJ2-2; a possible D gene is TRBD1 (5 bases). The CDR3 is made up of 16 amino acids. Per germline, CDR1 SGDLS and CDR2 YYNGEE. Trimming removed 0 bases at V and 6 bases at J, with 15 bases between.

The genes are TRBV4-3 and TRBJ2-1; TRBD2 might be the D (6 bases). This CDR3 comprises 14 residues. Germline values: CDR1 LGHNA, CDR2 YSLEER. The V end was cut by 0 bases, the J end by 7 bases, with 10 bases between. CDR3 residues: CASSQEEGRNEQFF. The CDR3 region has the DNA TGCGCCAGCAGCCAAGAGGAGGGGAGGAATGAGCAGTTCTTC.

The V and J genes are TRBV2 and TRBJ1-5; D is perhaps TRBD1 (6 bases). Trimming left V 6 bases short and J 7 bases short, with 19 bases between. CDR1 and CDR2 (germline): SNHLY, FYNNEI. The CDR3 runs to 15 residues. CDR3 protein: CASRGTNTFEQPQHF. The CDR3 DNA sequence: TGTGCCAGCAGGGGGACAAACACCTTCGAACAGCCCCAGCATTTT.

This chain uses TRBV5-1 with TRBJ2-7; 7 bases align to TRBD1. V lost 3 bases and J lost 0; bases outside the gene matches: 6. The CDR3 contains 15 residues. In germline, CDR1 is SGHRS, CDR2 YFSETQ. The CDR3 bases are TGCGCCAGCAGCTGGGACAGCCTGAGCTCCTACGAGCAGTACTTC. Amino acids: CASSWDSLSSYEQYF.

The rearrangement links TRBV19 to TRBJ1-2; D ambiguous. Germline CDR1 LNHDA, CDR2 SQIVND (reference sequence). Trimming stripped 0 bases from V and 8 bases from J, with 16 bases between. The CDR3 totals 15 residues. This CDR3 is CASSIDQFGFLGYTF. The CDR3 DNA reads TGTGCCAGTAGTATAGATCAATTTGGGTTTTTGGGCTACACCTTC.

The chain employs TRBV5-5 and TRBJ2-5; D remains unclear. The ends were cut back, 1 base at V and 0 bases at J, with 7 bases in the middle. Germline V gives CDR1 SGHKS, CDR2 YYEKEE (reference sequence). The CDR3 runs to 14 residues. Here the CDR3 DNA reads TGTGCCAGCAGCTTGAGCGTGTACCAAGAGACCCAGTACTTC. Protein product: CASSLSVYQETQYF. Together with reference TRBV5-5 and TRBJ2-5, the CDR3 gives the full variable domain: DAGVTQSPTHLIKTRGQQVTLRCSPISGHKSVSWYQQVLGQGPQFIFQYYEKEERGRGNFPDRFSARQFPNYSSELNVNALLLGDSALYLCASSLSVYQETQYFGPGTRLLVL.

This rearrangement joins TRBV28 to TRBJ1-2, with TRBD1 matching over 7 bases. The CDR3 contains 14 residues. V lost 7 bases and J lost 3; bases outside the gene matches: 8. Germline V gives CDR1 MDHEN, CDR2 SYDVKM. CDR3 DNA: TGTGCCAGCACACGTCAGGGGGAAGACTATGGCTACACCTTC. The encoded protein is CASTRQGEDYGYTF.